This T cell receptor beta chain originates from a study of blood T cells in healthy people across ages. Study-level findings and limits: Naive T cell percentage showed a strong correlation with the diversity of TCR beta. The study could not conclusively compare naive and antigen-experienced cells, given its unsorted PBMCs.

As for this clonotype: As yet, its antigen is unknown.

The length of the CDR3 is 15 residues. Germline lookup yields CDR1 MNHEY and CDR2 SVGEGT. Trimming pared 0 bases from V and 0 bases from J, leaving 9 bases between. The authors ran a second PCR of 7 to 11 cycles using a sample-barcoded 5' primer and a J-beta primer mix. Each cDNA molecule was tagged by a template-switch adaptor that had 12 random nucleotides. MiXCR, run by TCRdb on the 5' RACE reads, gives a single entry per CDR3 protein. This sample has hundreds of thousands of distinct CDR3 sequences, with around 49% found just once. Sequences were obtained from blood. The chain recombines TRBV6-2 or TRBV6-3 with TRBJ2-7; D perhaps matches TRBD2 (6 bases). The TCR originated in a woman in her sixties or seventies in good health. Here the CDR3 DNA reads TGTGCCAGCAGTTACTCGAGCGGGTTCTCCTACGAGCAGTACTTC. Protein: CASSYSSGFSYEQYF.